A selection of T cell receptor beta chains follows, all from one sample in a study of blood T cell repertoires in COVID-19. The table came from immunoSEQ multiplex PCR; TCRdb's copy has only in-frame clones and leaves some out. Among around 390,000 clones listed, 87% were seen once. Sequenced material: PBMCs or T cells enriched from blood (not recorded which). The source is a woman between 45 and 60 years old who had recovered from COVID-19. CDR3s include the opening cysteine and the closing phenylalanine or tryptophan. A D gene is named only where the DNA matches it firmly. Expanded clones are given a class, and other clones once, few, many or no size at all.

>NA|TRBJ2-1|NA|TRBV18
TGTGCCAGCTCACCCTCTGCGGGGTATAGTGAGCAGTTCTTC
CASSPSAGYSEQFF
>NA|TRBJ2-2|TRBD1|TRBV5-1
TGCGCCAGCATGGACAGGGGCAGAAACACCGGGGAGCTGTTTTTT
CASMDRGRNTGELFF
>NA|TRBJ1-1|TRBD1|TRBV12-3/TRBV12-4
TGTGCCAGCAGTATACAGGGGACTTTTGAAGCTTTCTTT
CASSIQGTFEAFF
>NA|TRBJ2-1|NA|TRBV3-1/TRBV3-2
TGTGCCAGCAGCCAAGTCGTTTGGCGGAGCTCCTACAATGAGCAGTTCTTC
CASSQVVWRSSYNEQFF
>NA|TRBJ1-6|NA|TRBV19
TGTGCCAGTAGTATAGTAAGGGGTAATTCACCCCTCCACTTT
CASSIVRGNSPLHF
>NA|TRBJ1-2|NA|TRBV5-1
TGCGCCAGCAGCTTGACTTCAGGGGCGCGGGGCTACACCTTC
CASSLTSGARGYTF
>NA|TRBJ1-3|NA|TRBV7-9
TGTGCCAGCAGCTCGAGTCTTAACTCTGGAAACACCATATATTTT
CASSSSLNSGNTIYF
>NA|TRBJ2-7|NA|TRBV5-1
TGCGCCAGCAGCTTCGGCTACGAGCAGTACTTC
CASSFGYEQYF
>NA|TRBJ2-1|NA|TRBV28
TGTGCCAGCAGTTCACTCAATTACAATGAGCAGTTCTTC
CASSSLNYNEQFF
>NA|TRBJ2-1|TRBD2|TRBV12-3/TRBV12-4
TGTGCCAGCAGTCCCGGACTAGTTCAGCAGTTCTTC
CASSPGLVQQFF
>NA|TRBJ1-4|NA|TRBV29-1
TGCAGCGTTGGCAGGCGTGAGGAAAAACTGTTTTTT
CSVGRREEKLFF
>NA|TRBJ2-3|TRBD2|TRBV11-2
TGTGCCAGCAGCTTAGAAAGTGAGCGGGCTAGCGGGGGGATCACAGATACGCAGTATTTT
CASSLESERASGGITDTQYF
>NA|TRBJ1-2|TRBD1|TRBV10-3
TGTGCCATCCAGGACAGGGAGAACTATGGCTACACCTTC
CAIQDRENYGYTF
>NA|TRBJ1-1|NA|TRBV18
TGTGCCAGCTCAGTGTTGGCCCAGAACACTGAAGCTTTCTTT
CASSVLAQNTEAFF
>few|TRBJ2-7|NA|TRBV5-1
TGCGCCAGCTCGACAGATGCCTCCTACGAGCAGTACTTC
CASSTDASYEQYF
>NA|TRBJ1-4|NA|TRBV14
TGTGCCAGCAGCCGATCAGGCTTTCGGGAAAAACTGTTTTTT
CASSRSGFREKLFF
>NA|TRBJ2-7|NA|TRBV6-1
TGTGCCAGCAGTGAAGCGCGGTCCCCCAGGGACTACGAGCAGTACTTC
CASSEARSPRDYEQYF
>NA|TRBJ2-7|NA|TRBV4-3
TGCGCCAGCAGCCAAGATTGGGGCCTTTTTGGGGAGCAGTACTTC
CASSQDWGLFGEQYF
>once|TRBJ2-7|NA|TRBV3-1/TRBV3-2
TGTGCCAGCAGCCAAGCTACCCGGGGTCACGAGCAGTACTTC
CASSQATRGHEQYF
>NA|TRBJ1-2|NA|TRBV2
TGTGCCAGCAGTGGAAAGAGAAACTATGGCTACACCTTC
CASSGKRNYGYTF
>NA|TRBJ2-3|NA|TRBV19
TGTGCCAGTAGTATAGACTTCCCAACAGGGTACTCGCAGTATTTT
CASSIDFPTGYSQYF
>once|TRBJ2-1|NA|TRBV5-1
TGCGCCAGCAGCCCTGACAGTTACAATGAGCAGTTCTTC
CASSPDSYNEQFF
>NA|TRBJ2-5|TRBD2|TRBV11-2
TGTGCCAGCAGCTTAGGGCTAGCGGGGGGGCCGGGCCAAGAGACCCAGTACTTC
CASSLGLAGGPGQETQYF